The source of this T cell receptor beta chain is a study of control samples from healthy donors and cancer patients. The germline V gene has CDR1 WSHSY and CDR2 SAAADI. The CDR3 contains 14 residues. V was pared by 7 bases and J by 3 bases, with 3 bases of the junction left unmatched. Generated by immunoSEQ multiplex PCR, the TCRdb table keeps only in-frame clones and is missing some. This sample has around 80,000 clones, with 85% to 90% found just once. The rearrangement links TRBV10-2 to TRBJ2-2; 9 bases fit TRBD1. Sample: blood. The sequence was collected from a man aged 45-65 years in good health. The CDR3 DNA sequence: TGCGCCAGCAAGGACAGGGGCGACACCGGGGAGCTGTTTTTT. Its translation is CASKDRGDTGELFF.